This TCR beta chain appears in the sequencing data of a study of CD8 T cells in ankylosing spondylitis. Points from the study as a whole: Ankylosing spondylitis blood seemed to carry a telltale TCR beta motif made of several highly homologous variants.

TCRdb processed the 5' RACE reads anew with MiXCR; each CDR3 protein has one entry. This table has 700,000 to 1,000,000 distinct CDR3 sequences, 12% appearing once. Details on this clonotype: The antigen remains unidentified.

The sequence was obtained from a male donor with ankylosing spondylitis. The sequencing sample was made of blood, either unsorted or a sorted T cell fraction (not recorded which).

The CDR3 loop is CASSWGDNQPQHF. CDR3 DNA sequence: TGTGCCAGCTCGTGGGGGGACAATCAGCCCCAGCATTTT. The chain carries TRBV18 and TRBJ1-5; weak D call: TRBD1 (5 bases). The CDR3 is 13 amino acids. The germline V gene encodes CDR1 KGHSH and CDR2 LQKENI. V was clipped by 6 bases and J by 3 bases, with 9 bases between them.